The clone carrying this T cell receptor (beta chain) was seen ten or more times. Its antigen is currently unknown. The data were obtained in a study of T cells after posttransplantation cyclophosphamide. Findings of the study overall: Donor-recipient repertoire similarity was low at 1-2 months, rising over year one. Blood and skin or GI T cell repertoires showed limited TRB overlap.

Profiled with immunoSEQ multiplex PCR; TCRdb holds only in-frame clones, not every one. Altogether 25,000 to 30,000 clones were found in the sample, and no singletons occur. Germline V CDR1 and CDR2: SGHNT, YYREEE (reference sequence). The CDR3 sequence is 14 residues long. Trimming removed 0 bases at V and 8 bases at J, with 12 bases between. Source material: PBMCs. The chain uses TRBV5-4 and TRBJ2-1; D remains unclear. The origin of this receptor is a woman aged 55-69 years in good health, CMV-negative, and a related stem cell transplant donor. CDR3 nucleotides: TGTGCCAGCAGCTTGGTCGCTGTGTCGGATGAGCAGTTCTTC. As protein: CASSLVAVSDEQFF.